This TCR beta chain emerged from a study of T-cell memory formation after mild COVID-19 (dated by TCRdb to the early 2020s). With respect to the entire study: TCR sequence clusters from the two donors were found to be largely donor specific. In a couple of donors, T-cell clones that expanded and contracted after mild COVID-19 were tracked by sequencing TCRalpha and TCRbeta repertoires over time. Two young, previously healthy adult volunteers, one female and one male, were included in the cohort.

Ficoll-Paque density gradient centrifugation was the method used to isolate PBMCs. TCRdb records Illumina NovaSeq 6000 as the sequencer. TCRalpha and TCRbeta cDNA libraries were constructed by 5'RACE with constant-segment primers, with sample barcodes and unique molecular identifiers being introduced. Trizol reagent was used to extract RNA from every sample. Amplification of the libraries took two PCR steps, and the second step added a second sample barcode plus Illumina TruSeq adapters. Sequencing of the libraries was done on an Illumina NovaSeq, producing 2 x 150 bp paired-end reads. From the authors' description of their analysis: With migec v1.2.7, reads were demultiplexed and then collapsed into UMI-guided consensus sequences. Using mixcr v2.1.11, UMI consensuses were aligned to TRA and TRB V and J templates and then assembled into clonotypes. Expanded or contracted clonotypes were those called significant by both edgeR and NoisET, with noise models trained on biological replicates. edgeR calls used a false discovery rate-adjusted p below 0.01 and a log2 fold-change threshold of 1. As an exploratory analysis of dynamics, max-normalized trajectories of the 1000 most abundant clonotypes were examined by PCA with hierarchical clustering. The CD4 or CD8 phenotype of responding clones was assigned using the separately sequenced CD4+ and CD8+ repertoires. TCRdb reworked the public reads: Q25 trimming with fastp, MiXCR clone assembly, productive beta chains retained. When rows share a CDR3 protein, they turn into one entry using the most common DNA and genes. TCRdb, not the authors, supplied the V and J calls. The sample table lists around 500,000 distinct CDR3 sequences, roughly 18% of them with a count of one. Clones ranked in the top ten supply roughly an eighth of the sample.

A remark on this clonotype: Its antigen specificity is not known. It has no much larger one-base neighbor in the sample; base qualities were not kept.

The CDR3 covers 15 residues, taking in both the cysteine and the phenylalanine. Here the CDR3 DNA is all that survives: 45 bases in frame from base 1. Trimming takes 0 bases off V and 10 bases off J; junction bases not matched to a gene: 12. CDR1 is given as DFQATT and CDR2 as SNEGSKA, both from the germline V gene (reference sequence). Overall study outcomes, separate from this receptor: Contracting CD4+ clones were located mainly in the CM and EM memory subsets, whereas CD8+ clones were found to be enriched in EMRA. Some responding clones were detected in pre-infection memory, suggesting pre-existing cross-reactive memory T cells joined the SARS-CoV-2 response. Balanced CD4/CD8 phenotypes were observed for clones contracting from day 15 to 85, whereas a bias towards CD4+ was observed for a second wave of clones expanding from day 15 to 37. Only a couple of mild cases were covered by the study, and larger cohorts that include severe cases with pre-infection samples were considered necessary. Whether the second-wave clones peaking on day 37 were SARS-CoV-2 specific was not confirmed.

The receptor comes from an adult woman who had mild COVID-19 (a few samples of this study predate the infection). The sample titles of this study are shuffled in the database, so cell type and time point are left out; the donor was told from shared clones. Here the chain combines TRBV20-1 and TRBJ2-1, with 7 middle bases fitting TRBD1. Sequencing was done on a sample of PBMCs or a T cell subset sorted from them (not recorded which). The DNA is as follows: TGCAGTGCTAGAGATCTGGAGACAGGGTCGGAAGAGCAGTTCTTC. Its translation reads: CSARDLETGSEEQFF.